A single T cell receptor beta chain is shown here with its context. No cognate antigen has been identified for it. Base qualities are not at hand, and no much larger clone is one base apart. Within the sample, other DNA sequences also encode this same CDR3. These data originate in a study of blood T cell repertoires in COVID-19 (dated by TCRdb to about 2020). Regarding the study in general: Collaborator samples came from the United States, Italy and Spain and covered acute and convalescent phases of COVID-19. The prospective study material was composed of cDNA or gDNA derived from T cells, B-cell-depleted T cells, or PBMCs. The repertoires were released in a freely available public database intended as a resource for research on the immune response to SARS-CoV-2. Sample metadata almost always included a de-identified subject ID, COVID-19 status, age in years and sex. Subjects who had been exposed to COVID-19, were actively infected with it, or had recovered from it provided the deeply sampled blood TCRbeta repertoires that made up the dataset. The samples were drawn from two sources: the first 160 participants of the ongoing ImmuneRACE study, and 1,200 or so subjects contributed by 6 global collaborators. Where available, HLA class I and class II types were taken from metadata supplied by the sample provider and were not determined by assay-based typing. Overall results and qualifications from the work: The amount of clinical and demographic metadata varied by source and participant and was provided uncurated.

TCRbeta CDR3 regions were amplified from genomic DNA by means of the immunoSEQ Assay, a bias-controlled multiplex PCR. In the authors' own workflow: Within the assay, amplification of reference gene primers was used to estimate how many nucleated cells each sample contained. To quantify the absolute abundance of each unique TCRbeta CDR3 rearrangement, sequence reads were collapsed and filtered. For each sample, productive Simpson clonality was calculated by taking the square root of Simpson's diversity index across productive rearrangements. Held by TCRdb, this immuneACCESS table contains in-frame sequences only and omits some clones. Under half of the omission traces to an unresolved V gene where checked; the cause of the rest is unknown. That table is the source of V, J and clone size, and D and trimming were worked out from the DNA. The sample includes about 200,000 clones, with approximately 86% observed a single time. The ten most abundant clones make up 10% of the sample.

In Seattle, one collaborating source enrolled patients while the infection was active and tracked those patients longitudinally over the course of disease. Whole blood was collected in K2EDTA tubes by collaborating institutions according to the institutions' own protocols. For TCRbeta analysis, collaborator samples were shipped as frozen whole blood, as isolated PBMCs, or as DNA extracted from either sample type. CDR1 and CDR2 are drawn from the germline V gene (reference sequence): MNHEY, SMNVEV. V sheds 4 bases and J sheds 5 bases, leaving 8 bases between their ends. From cysteine to phenylalanine, the CDR3 is 13 amino acids long. Only the CDR3 part of the read is kept: 39 bases, read in frame from the first base.

Sequencing used peripheral blood. This TCR was sampled from a woman aged 45-65 years with COVID-19, enrolled during active disease. The chain was built from TRBV27 and TRBJ2-2, with no confidently assigned D gene. The nucleotide sequence is TGTGCCAGCAGTTCCTTATTGACCGGGGAGCTGTTTTTT. This translates into CASSSLLTGELFF.